Each of the 17 T cell receptor beta chains below was sequenced from the same sample in a study of OX40 agonist ivuxolimab in advanced cancers. Library preparation employed the immunoSEQ multiplex PCR assay. TCRdb mirrors the immuneACCESS table, restricted to in-frame sequences. Some clones are absent from its copies; in checked studies, under half trace to an unresolved V gene, and the reason for the others is unknown. Here the sample has approximately 60,000 clones; 91% occur a single time. 5.2% of the sample comes from the top ten. This specimen was CD4+ or CD8+ T cells sorted from blood, taken in a trial of the OX40 agonist ivuxolimab. These TCRs come from an adult with an advanced solid tumor such as melanoma, head and neck, liver or kidney cancer.

This chain joins TRBV7-8 and TRBJ1-2; D is possibly TRBD1 (5 bases). The V gene lost 5 bases and the J gene lost 10 bases, with 23 bases spanning the gap. The CDR3 totals 15 residues. The germline V gene encodes CDR1 SGHVS and CDR2 FQNEAQ. CDR3 loop: CASSPTSGPLPFYTF. In DNA, the CDR3 is TGTGCCAGCAGCCCAACGTCGGGGCCCTTACCATTCTACACCTTC.

J is TRBJ1-4 and V is TRBV7-2, with D uncertain. The CDR3 extends over 15 amino acids. V was clipped by 3 bases and J by 4 bases, with 12 bases between them. Germline loops: CDR1 SGHTA, CDR2 FQGNSA. The chain's CDR3 is CASSFAGGNNEKLFF. CDR3 sequence (DNA): TGTGCCAGCAGCTTCGCGGGAGGAAATAATGAAAAACTGTTTTTT.

The chain carries TRBV5-6 and TRBJ2-5; D not resolved. CDR3 length: 13 residues. CDR1 SGHDT and CDR2 YYEEEE come from the germline V gene. V was pared by 0 bases and J by 4 bases, with 7 bases between. In nucleotides, the CDR3 is TGTGCCAGCAGCTTGGAGGGTCCAGAGACCCAGTACTTC. Its translation is CASSLEGPETQYF.

CDR3 amino acids: CASNLQGPSNSPLHF. The CDR3 nucleotides are TGTGCCAGCAACCTACAAGGGCCCTCAAATTCACCCCTCCACTTT. This chain uses TRBV6-5 with TRBJ1-6; D gene ambiguous. Germline V gives CDR1 MNHEY, CDR2 SVGAGI. The CDR3 has 15 amino acids. Trimming pared 7 bases from V and 7 bases from J, leaving 17 bases between.

The chain combines TRBV2 with TRBJ2-7; weak D call: TRBD2 (6 bases). The V gene lost 5 bases and the J gene lost 2 bases, with 10 bases spanning the gap. Germline CDR1 is SNHLY and CDR2 is FYNNEI. CDR3 length: 13 amino acids. DNA for the CDR3: TGTGCCAGCAGTCCGCGGGGAACCTACGAGCAGTACTTC. Its protein is CASSPRGTYEQYF.

The J gene is TRBJ2-3, the V gene TRBV2, with D perhaps TRBD2 (5 bases). The CDR3 totals 10 residues. V lost 3 bases and J 10 bases, leaving 5 bases between the germline ends. The germline gives CDR1 SNHLY, CDR2 FYNNEI. CDR3 sequence (DNA): TGTGCCAGCAGTGAGGAGGCGCAGTATTTT. Translating gives CASSEEAQYF.

The rearrangement links TRBV28 to TRBJ2-7; 9 bases fit TRBD1. Germline V gene sequence: CDR1 MDHEN, CDR2 SYDVKM. The CDR3 sequence is 14 residues long. V lost 5 bases to trimming and J lost 2 bases; unmatched junction nucleotides: 4. The CDR3 coding sequence is TGTGCCAGCAGTCCAAGGACAGGGGCCTACGAGCAGTACTTC. The encoded protein is CASSPRTGAYEQYF.

This chain links TRBV5-1 with TRBJ2-3, with TRBD2 identical over 13 bases. CDR1 and CDR2 (germline): SGHRS, YFSETQ. The CDR3 consists of 18 residues. Losses at the gene ends were 4 bases for V and 4 bases for J; bases not matched to a gene: 12. CDR3 nucleotides: TGCGCCAGCAGCCCTTTCCGGACTAGCGGGAGTGGCGCAGATACGCAGTATTTT. Amino acids: CASSPFRTSGSGADTQYF. Variable domain in full (rest from reference TRBV5-1 and TRBJ2-3): KAGVTQTPRYLIKTRGQQVTLSCSPISGHRSVSWYQQTPGQGLQFLFEYFSETQRNKGNFPGRFSGRQFSNSRSEMNVSTLELGDSALYLCASSPFRTSGSGADTQYFGPGTRLTVL.

The rearrangement uses TRBV27 and TRBJ1-6; D may be TRBD1 (6 bases). Per the germline V gene, CDR1 is MNHEY and CDR2 is SMNVEV (reference sequence). Trimming took off 7 bases at V and 0 bases at J, with 10 bases between the two ends. The CDR3 loop spans 15 amino acids. The CDR3 sequence: CASTGQISYNSPLHF. As DNA, the CDR3 is TGTGCCAGCACCGGACAGATCTCCTATAATTCACCCCTCCACTTT.

The rearrangement uses TRBV28 and TRBJ2-2; TRBD2 might be the D (7 bases). There are 15 residues in the CDR3. Germline assignment: CDR1 MDHEN and CDR2 SYDVKM. V gave up 7 bases and J gave up 4 bases, with 16 bases separating them. The CDR3 DNA follows: TGTGCCAGCACCCTAGGGGGGGTAAGCACCGGGGAGCTGTTTTTT. It encodes CASTLGGVSTGELFF.

The rearrangement uses TRBV19 and TRBJ2-2, with TRBD1 identical over 10 bases. CDR1 is LNHDA and CDR2 is SQIVND in the germline V gene (reference sequence). This CDR3 is 16 amino acids long. J lost 8 bases, V lost 6 bases, and 12 bases had no gene match. The CDR3 DNA reads as TGTGCCAGTAGAAGCTCCCGGGACAGGGGTTCTGGGGAGCTGTTTTTT. Its protein is CASRSSRDRGSGELFF.

The chain employs TRBV18 and TRBJ2-7; no firm D call. The CDR3 runs to 14 residues. CDR1 KGHSH and CDR2 LQKENI come from the germline V gene. Deletions cut 3 bases from V and 1 base from J, with 10 bases between. The CDR3: CASSPPTPSYEQYF. In DNA form, the CDR3 reads TGTGCCAGCTCACCGCCGACACCATCCTACGAGCAGTACTTC.

The rearrangement uses TRBV7-2 and TRBJ2-7; 9 bases line up with TRBD1. V gave up 0 bases and J gave up 2 bases; unmatched junction bases: 5. CDR1 SGHTA and CDR2 FQGNSA come from the germline V gene. The CDR3 is 16 residues long. CDR3 in amino acids: CASSLAHRGLAYEQYF. The CDR3 DNA sequence: TGTGCCAGCAGCTTAGCACACAGGGGGCTGGCCTACGAGCAGTACTTC.

J is TRBJ2-7 and V is TRBV19, with D perhaps TRBD1 (6 bases). CDR3 length: 13 residues. Germline V gene data show CDR1 as LNHDA and CDR2 as SQIVND (reference sequence). V lost 4 bases and J 3 bases, leaving 10 bases between the germline ends. CDR3 amino acids: CASSTGQFYEQYF. In DNA form, the CDR3 reads TGTGCCAGTAGTACCGGACAGTTCTACGAGCAGTACTTC.

The V call is TRBV18, the J call TRBJ2-4, with unresolved D. Trimming pared 2 bases from V and 8 bases from J, leaving 10 bases between. CDR1 and CDR2 (germline): KGHSH, LQKENI. The CDR3 loop spans 13 amino acids. CDR3 sequence reads: CASSPRQGDIQYF. CDR3 DNA sequence: TGTGCCAGCTCACCAAGACAAGGAGACATTCAGTACTTC.

The V gene is TRBV27, the J gene TRBJ2-3; 8 bases match TRBD1. This CDR3 is built from 14 residues. Germline CDR1 and CDR2: MNHEY and SMNVEV (reference sequence). The junction had 6 bases not matched to a gene; V was cut back by 7 bases and J by 3 bases. The DNA for the CDR3 is TGTGCCAGCACCCGACAGGGGAGTACAGATACGCAGTATTTT. Translation: CASTRQGSTDTQYF.

This chain uses TRBV19 with TRBJ1-1; 9 bases fit TRBD1. With V trimmed by 7 bases and J by 6 bases, 9 bases remained unmatched. The CDR3 sequence is 14 residues long. Germline V gene data show CDR1 as LNHDA and CDR2 as SQIVND (reference sequence). The CDR3 is CASTGMGQGAEAFF. CDR3 bases: TGTGCCAGTACGGGGATGGGACAGGGCGCTGAAGCTTTCTTT. The full variable domain, completed using reference TRBV19 and TRBJ1-1, is DGGITQSPKYLFRKEGQNVTLSCEQNLNHDAMYWYRQDPGQGLRLIYYSQIVNDFQKGDIAEGYSVSREKKESFPLTVTSAQKNPTAFYLCASTGMGQGAEAFFGQGTRLTVV.